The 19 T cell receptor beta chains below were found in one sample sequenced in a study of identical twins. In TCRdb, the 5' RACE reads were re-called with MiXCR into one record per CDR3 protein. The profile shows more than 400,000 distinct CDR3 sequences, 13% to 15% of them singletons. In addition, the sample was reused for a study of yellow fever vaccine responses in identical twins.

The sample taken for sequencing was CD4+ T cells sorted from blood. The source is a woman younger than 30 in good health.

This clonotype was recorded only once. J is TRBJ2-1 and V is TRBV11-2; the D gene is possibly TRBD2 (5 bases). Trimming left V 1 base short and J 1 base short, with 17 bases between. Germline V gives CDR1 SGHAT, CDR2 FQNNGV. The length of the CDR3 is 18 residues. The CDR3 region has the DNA TGTGCCAGCAGCTTAGGGTATGTCAGCGGTCGGTCCTACAATGAGCAGTTCTTC. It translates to CASSLGYVSGRSYNEQFF.

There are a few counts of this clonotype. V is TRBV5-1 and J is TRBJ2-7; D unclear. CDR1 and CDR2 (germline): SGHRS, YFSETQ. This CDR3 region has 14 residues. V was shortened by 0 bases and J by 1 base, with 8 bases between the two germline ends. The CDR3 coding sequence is TGCGCCAGCAGCTTGGGTCTAGTTTCCTACGAGCAGTACTTC. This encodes CASSLGLVSYEQYF. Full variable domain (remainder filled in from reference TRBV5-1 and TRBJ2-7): KAGVTQTPRYLIKTRGQQVTLSCSPISGHRSVSWYQQTPGQGLQFLFEYFSETQRNKGNFPGRFSGRQFSNSRSEMNVSTLELGDSALYLCASSLGLVSYEQYFGPGTRLTVT.

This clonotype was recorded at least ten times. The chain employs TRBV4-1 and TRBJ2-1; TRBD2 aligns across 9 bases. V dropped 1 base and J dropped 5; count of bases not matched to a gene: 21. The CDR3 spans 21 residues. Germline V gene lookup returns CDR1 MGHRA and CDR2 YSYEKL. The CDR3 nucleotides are TGCGCCAGCAGCCAAGGATCTTTTCGGACTAGCGTTTTATCCACACACAATGAGCAGTTCTTC. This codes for CASSQGSFRTSVLSTHNEQFF.

The CDR3 sequence: CASSQGGISNQPQHF. The CDR3 bases are TGCGCCAGCAGCCAAGGGGGAATTAGCAATCAGCCCCAGCATTTT. The chain links TRBV4-1 to TRBJ1-5; unclear D gene. The CDR3 covers 15 residues. V shed 1 base and J shed 0 bases, with 7 bases lying between them. Germline V CDR1 and CDR2: MGHRA, YSYEKL.

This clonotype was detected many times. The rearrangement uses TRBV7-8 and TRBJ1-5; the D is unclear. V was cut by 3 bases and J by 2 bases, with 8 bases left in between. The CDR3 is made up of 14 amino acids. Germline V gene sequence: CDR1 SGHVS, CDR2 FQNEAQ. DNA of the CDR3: TGTGCCAGCAGCTTTGAAGTGGGCAATCAGCCCCAGCATTTT. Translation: CASSFEVGNQPQHF.

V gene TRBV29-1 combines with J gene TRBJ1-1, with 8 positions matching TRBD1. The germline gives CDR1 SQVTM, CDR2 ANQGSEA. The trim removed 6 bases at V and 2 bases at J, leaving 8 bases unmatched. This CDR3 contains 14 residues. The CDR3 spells CSVQGAPGNTEAFF. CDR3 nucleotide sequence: TGCAGCGTCCAGGGGGCGCCGGGAAACACTGAAGCTTTCTTT.

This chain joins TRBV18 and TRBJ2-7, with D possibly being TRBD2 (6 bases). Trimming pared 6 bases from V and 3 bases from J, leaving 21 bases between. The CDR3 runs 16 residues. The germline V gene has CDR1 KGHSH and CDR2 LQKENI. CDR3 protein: CASSPEAGGGIYEQYF. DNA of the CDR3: TGTGCCAGCTCTCCCGAAGCCGGGGGAGGTATCTACGAGCAGTACTTC.

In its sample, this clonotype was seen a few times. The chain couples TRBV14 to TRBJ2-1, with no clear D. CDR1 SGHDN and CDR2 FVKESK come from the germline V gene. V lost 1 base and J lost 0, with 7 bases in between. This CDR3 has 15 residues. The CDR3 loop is CASSQVKSSYNEQFF. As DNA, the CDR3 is TGTGCCAGCAGCCAAGTCAAGAGCTCCTACAATGAGCAGTTCTTC.

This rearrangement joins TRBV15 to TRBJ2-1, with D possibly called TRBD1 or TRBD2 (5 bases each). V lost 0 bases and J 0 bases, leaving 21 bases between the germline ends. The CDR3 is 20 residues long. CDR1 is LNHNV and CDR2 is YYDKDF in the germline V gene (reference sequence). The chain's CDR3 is CATSREGTVVIPSSYNEQFF. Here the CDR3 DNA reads TGTGCCACCAGCAGAGAAGGGACGGTTGTTATTCCTAGCTCCTACAATGAGCAGTTCTTC.

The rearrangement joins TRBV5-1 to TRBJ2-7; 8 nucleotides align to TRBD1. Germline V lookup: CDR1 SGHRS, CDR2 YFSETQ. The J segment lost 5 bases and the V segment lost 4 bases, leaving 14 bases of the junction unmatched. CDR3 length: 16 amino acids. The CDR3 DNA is TGCGCCAGCAGCGCCGACAGAGGACAGGGTATCCACGAGCAGTACTTC. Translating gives CASSADRGQGIHEQYF.

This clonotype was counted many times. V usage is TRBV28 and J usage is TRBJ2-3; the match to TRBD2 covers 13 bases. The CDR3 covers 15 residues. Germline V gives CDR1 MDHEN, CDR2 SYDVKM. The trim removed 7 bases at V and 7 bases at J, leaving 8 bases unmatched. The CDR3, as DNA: TGTGCCAGCAAACTCACTAGCGGGGGGGCATATACGCAGTATTTT. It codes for CASKLTSGGAYTQYF.

CDR3 protein: CASSLGYRSDEQYF. Here the CDR3 DNA reads TGTGCCAGCAGTTTGGGGTACCGTTCGGACGAGCAGTACTTC. This chain joins TRBV28 and TRBJ2-7; no clear D. Trimming shortened V by 3 bases and J by 5 bases, and 14 bases separated the two germline ends. CDR3 length: 14 residues. The V gene's germline CDR1 is MDHEN and CDR2 SYDVKM.

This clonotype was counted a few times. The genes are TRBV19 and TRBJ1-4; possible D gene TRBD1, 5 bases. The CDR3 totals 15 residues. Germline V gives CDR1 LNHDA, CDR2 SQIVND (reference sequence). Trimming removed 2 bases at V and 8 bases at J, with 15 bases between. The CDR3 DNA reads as TGTGCCAGTAGTATACCGGGACTAAGAGGGGAAAAACTGTTTTTT. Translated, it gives CASSIPGLRGEKLFF.

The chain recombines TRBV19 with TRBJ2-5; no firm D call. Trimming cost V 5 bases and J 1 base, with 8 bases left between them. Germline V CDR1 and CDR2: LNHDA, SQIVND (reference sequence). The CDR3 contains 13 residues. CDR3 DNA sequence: TGTGCCAGTAGTTTTAACCTCCAAGAGACCCAGTACTTC. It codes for CASSFNLQETQYF.

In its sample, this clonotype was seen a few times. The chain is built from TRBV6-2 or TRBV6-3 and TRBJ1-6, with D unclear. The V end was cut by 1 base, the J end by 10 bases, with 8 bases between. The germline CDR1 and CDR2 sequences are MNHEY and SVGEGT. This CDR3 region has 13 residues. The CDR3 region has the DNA TGTGCCAGCAGTTACTTGGAAAGCTCACCCCTCCACTTT. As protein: CASSYLESSPLHF.

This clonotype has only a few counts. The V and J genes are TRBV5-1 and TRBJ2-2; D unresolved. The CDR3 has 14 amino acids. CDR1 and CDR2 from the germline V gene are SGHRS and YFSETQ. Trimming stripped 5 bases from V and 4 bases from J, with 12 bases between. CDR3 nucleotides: TGCGCCAGCAGTTTAGCTGCCCTCACCGGGGAGCTGTTTTTT. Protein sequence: CASSLAALTGELFF.

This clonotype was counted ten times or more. The CDR3 sequence is CASSLTTSSYNEQFF. The CDR3 nucleotides are TGCGCCAGCAGCTTGACAACGAGCTCCTACAATGAGCAGTTCTTC. The chain combines TRBV5-1 with TRBJ2-1; D ambiguous. This CDR3 has 15 residues. Germline-derived CDR1 and CDR2 are SGHRS and YFSETQ. V dropped 1 base and J dropped 0 bases, with 8 bases sitting between them.

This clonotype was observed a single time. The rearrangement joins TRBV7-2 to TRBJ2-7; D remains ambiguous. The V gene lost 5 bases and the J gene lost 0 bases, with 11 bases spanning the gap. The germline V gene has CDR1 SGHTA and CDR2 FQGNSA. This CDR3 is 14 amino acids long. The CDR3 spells CASSETVSSYEQYF. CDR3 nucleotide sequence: TGTGCCAGCAGCGAGACGGTCAGCTCCTACGAGCAGTACTTC.

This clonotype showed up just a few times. CDR3 amino acids: CASSLARDSTTANYGYTF. The DNA of the CDR3 is TGTGCCAGCAGTTTAGCTCGGGACAGCACAACTGCTAACTATGGCTACACCTTC. The J gene is TRBJ1-2, the V gene TRBV27; 7 bases match TRBD1. Trimming removed 2 bases from V and 0 bases from J; junction bases left unmatched: 12. Germline V CDR1 and CDR2: MNHEY, SMNVEV (reference sequence). The CDR3 has 18 residues.